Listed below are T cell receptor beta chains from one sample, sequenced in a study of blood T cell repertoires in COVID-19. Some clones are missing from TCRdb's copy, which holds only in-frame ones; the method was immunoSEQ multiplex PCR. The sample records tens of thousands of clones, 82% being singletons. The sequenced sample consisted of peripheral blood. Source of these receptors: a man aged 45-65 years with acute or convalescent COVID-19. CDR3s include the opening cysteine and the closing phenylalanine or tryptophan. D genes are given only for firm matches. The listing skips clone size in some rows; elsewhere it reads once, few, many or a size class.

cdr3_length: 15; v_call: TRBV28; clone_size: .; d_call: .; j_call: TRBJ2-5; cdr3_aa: CASSPRRREEETQYF; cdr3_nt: TGTGCCAGCAGCCCCAGGCGCAGGGAGGAAGAGACCCAGTACTTC
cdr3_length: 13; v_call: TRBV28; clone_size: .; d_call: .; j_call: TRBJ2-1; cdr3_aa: CASSRTVYNEQFF; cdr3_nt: TGTGCCAGCAGTCGGACTGTTTACAATGAGCAGTTCTTC
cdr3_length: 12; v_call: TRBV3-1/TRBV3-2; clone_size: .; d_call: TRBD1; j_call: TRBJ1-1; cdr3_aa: CAYGTGLAEAFF; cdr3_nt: TGTGCCTACGGGACAGGGCTCGCTGAAGCTTTCTTT
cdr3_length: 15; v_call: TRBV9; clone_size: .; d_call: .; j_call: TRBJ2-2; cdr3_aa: CASSQHRDPTGELFF; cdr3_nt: TGTGCCAGCAGCCAACACAGGGACCCCACCGGGGAGCTGTTTTTT
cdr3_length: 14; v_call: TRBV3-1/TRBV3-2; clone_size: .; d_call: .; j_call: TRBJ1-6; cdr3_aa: CASSQPGYNSPLHF; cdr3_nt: TGTGCCAGCAGCCAGCCGGGTTATAATTCACCCCTCCACTTT
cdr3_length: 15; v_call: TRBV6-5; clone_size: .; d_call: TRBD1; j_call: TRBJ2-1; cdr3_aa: CASSPGTATYNEQFF; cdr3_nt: TGTGCCAGCAGTCCCGGGACAGCTACCTACAATGAGCAGTTCTTC
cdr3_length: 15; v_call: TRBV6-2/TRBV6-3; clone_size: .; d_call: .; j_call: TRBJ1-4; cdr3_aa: CASSFEGGTNEKLFF; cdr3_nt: TGTGCCAGCAGTTTCGAGGGTGGAACTAATGAAAAACTGTTTTTT
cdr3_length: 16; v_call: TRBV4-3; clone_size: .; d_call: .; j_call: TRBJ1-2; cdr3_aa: CASSQEVGRPNYGYTF; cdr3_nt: TGCGCCAGCAGCCAAGAAGTGGGCCGCCCAAACTATGGCTACACCTTC
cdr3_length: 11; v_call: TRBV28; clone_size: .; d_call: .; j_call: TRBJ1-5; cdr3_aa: CASTSGQPQHF; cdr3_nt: TGTGCCAGCACTTCGGGGCAGCCCCAGCATTTT
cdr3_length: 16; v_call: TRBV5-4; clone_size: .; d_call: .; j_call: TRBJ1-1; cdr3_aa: CASTKRQDNRHTEAFF; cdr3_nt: TGTGCCAGCACCAAGCGGCAGGATAATCGCCACACTGAAGCTTTCTTT
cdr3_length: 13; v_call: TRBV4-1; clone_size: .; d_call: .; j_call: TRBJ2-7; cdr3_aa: CASSQEATYEQYF; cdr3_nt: TGCGCCAGCAGCCAAGAGGCAACCTACGAGCAGTACTTC
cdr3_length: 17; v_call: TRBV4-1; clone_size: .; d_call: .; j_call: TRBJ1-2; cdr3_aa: CASSQDLVTGSSNGYTF; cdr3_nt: TGCGCCAGCAGCCAAGATCTAGTGACAGGATCGTCGAATGGCTACACCTTC
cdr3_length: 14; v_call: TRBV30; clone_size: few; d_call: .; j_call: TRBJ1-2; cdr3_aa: CAWSATGTEYGYTF; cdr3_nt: TGTGCCTGGAGCGCTACCGGGACTGAGTATGGCTACACCTTC
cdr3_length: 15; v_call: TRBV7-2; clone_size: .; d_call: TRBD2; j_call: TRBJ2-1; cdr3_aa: CASRSSGSSYNEQFF; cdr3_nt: TGTGCCAGCAGATCTAGCGGAAGCTCCTACAATGAGCAGTTCTTC
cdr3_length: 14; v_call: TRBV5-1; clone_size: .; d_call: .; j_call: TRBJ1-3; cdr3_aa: CASSQVGRGNTIYF; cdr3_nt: TGCGCCAGCAGCCAAGTGGGGAGGGGAAACACCATATATTTT
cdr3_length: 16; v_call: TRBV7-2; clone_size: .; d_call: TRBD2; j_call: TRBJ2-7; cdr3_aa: CASSPARGLAYYEQYF; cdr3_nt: TGTGCCAGCAGCCCCGCCAGGGGACTAGCGTACTACGAGCAGTACTTC
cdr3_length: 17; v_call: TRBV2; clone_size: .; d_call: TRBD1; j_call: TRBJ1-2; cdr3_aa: CASRPNRDRLANYGYTF; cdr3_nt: TGTGCCAGCAGACCTAATCGGGACAGGTTAGCTAACTATGGCTACACCTTC
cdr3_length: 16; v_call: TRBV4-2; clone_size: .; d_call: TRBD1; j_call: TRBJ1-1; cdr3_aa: CASSQDFGTGNTEAFF; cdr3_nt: TGTGCCAGCAGCCAAGATTTCGGGACAGGAAACACTGAAGCTTTCTTT
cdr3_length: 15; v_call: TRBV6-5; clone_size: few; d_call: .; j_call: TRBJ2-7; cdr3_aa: CASSQGADSSYEQYF; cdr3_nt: TGTGCCAGCAGCCAAGGGGCGGATAGCTCCTACGAGCAGTACTTC
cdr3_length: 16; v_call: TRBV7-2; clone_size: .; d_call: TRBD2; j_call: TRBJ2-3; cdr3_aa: CASSFQGPGTRDTQYF; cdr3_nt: TGTGCCAGCAGCTTCCAAGGACCCGGGACTAGAGATACGCAGTATTTT
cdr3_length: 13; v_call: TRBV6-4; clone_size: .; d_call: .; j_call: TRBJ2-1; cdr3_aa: CASSPGGYNEQFF; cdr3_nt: TGTGCCAGCAGCCCCGGCGGCTACAATGAGCAGTTCTTC
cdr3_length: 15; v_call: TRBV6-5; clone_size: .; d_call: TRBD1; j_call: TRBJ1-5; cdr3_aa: CASSRDRASNQPQHF; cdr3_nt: TGTGCCAGCAGCCGGGACAGGGCTTCCAATCAGCCCCAGCATTTT
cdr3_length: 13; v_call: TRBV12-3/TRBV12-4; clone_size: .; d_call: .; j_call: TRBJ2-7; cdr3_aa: CASSVLGNYEQYF; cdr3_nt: TGTGCCAGCAGCGTACTAGGGAACTACGAGCAGTACTTC
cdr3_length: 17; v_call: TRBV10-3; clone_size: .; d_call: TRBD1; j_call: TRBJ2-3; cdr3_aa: CAISGKRTGEDLDTQYF; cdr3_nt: TGTGCCATCAGTGGGAAGCGGACAGGGGAAGATTTAGATACGCAGTATTTT
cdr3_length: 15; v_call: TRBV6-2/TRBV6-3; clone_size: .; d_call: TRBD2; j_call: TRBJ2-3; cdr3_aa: CASSDQAGVADTQYF; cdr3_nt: TGTGCCAGCAGTGACCAGGCGGGAGTGGCAGATACGCAGTATTTT
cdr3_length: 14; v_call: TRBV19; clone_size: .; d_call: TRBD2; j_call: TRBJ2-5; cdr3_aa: CASSNLAGRETQYF; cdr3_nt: TGTGCCAGTAGTAATTTAGCGGGGCGAGAGACCCAGTACTTC
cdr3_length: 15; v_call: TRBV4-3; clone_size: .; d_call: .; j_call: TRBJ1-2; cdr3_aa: CASSLLGAQGYGYTF; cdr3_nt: TGCGCCAGCAGCCTCCTGGGGGCACAGGGCTATGGCTACACCTTC
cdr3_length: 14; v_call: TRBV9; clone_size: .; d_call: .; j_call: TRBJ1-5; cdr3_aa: CASSVGRGNQPQHF; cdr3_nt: TGTGCCAGCAGCGTAGGGCGGGGAAATCAGCCCCAGCATTTT
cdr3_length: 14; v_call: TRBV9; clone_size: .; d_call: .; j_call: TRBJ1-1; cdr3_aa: CASSVEVRGTEAFF; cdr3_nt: TGTGCCAGCAGCGTAGAAGTAAGAGGGACTGAAGCTTTCTTT
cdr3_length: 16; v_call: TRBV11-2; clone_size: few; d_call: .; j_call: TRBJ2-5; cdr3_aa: CASSLGDFGPRETQYF; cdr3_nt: TGTGCCAGCAGCTTGGGAGACTTTGGACCCCGGGAGACCCAGTACTTC
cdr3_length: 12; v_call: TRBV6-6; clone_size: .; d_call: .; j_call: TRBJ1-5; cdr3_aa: CASRTGGGPQHF; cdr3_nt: TGTGCCAGCAGAACGGGGGGTGGGCCCCAGCATTTT
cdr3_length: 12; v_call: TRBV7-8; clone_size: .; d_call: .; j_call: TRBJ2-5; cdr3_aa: CASSLSGETQYF; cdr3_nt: TGTGCCAGCAGCCTTTCCGGAGAGACCCAGTACTTC
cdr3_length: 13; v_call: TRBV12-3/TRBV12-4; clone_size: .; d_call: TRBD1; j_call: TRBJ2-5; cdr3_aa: CASSWDSQETQYF; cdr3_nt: TGTGCCAGCAGTTGGGACAGCCAAGAGACCCAGTACTTC
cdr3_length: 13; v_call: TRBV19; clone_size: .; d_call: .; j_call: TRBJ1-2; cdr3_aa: CAPLAGAGNGYTF; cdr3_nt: TGTGCCCCTCTGGCAGGGGCAGGCAATGGCTACACCTTC
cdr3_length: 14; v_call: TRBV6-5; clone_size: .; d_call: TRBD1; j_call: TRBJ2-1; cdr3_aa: CASRGTGGSNEQFF; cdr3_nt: TGTGCCAGCAGAGGAACAGGGGGATCCAATGAGCAGTTCTTC
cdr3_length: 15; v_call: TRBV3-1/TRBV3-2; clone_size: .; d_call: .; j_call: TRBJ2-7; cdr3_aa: CASSQGSGTVYEQYF; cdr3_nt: TGTGCCAGCAGCCAAGGGTCCGGGACTGTCTACGAGCAGTACTTC
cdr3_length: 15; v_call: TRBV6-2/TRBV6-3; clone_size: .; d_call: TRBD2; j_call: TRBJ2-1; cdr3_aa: CASSYGTSGRNEQFF; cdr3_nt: TGTGCCAGCAGTTACGGGACTAGCGGGAGGAATGAGCAGTTCTTC
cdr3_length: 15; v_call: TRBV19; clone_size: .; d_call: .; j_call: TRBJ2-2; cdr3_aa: CASSLHRVSAGELFF; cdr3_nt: TGTGCCAGTAGTCTCCACAGGGTTTCGGCCGGGGAGCTGTTTTTT
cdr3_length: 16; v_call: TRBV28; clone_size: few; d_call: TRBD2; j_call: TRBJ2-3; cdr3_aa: CASSRGRAEGTDTQYF; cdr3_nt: TGTGCCAGCAGTCGAGGGAGGGCCGAGGGGACAGATACGCAGTATTTT
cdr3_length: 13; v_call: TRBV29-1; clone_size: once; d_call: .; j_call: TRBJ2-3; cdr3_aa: CSVAETSSDTQYF; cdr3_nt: TGCAGCGTTGCGGAGACTAGTTCAGATACGCAGTATTTT
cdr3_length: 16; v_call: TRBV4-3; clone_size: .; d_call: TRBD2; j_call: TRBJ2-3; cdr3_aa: CASSQEERGLTDTQYF; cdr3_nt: TGCGCCAGCAGCCAAGAAGAGCGGGGGCTCACAGATACGCAGTATTTT
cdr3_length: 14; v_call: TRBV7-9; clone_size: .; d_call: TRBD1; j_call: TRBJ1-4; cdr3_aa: CASSSGQGARKLFF; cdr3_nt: TGTGCCAGCAGCTCGGGACAGGGGGCGCGGAAACTGTTTTTT
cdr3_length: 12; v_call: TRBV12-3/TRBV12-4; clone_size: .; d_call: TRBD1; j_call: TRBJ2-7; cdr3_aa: CASGTGVGEQYF; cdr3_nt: TGTGCCAGCGGGACAGGGGTGGGGGAGCAGTACTTC
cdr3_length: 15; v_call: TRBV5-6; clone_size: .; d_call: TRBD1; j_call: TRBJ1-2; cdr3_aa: CASSLVAGTGYGYTF; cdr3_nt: TGTGCCAGCAGCTTGGTAGCCGGGACAGGGTATGGCTACACCTTC
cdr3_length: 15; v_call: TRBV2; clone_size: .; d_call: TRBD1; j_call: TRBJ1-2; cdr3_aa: CASSEAGTGGEGYTF; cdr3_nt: TGTGCCAGCAGTGAAGCCGGGACAGGGGGCGAAGGCTACACCTTC
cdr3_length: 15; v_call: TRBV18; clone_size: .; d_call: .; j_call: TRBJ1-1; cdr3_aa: CASSSQSGRNTEAFF; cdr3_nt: TGTGCCAGCTCATCGCAATCAGGTAGGAACACTGAAGCTTTCTTT
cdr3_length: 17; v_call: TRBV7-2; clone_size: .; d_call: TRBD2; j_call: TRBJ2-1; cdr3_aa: CASSLEVAGSLYNEQFF; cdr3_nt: TGTGCCAGCAGCTTAGAGGTAGCGGGATCACTCTACAATGAGCAGTTCTTC